The 28 T cell receptor beta chains below come from one sample, sequenced in a study of early T cells in non-severe SARS-CoV-2 infection. TCRdb recomputed calls from the 5' RACE reads with MiXCR, one row per CDR3 protein. Of 57,000 or so distinct CDR3 sequences listed, around 12% are singletons. The source material was whole blood. The receptors stem from an adult who was a healthcare worker with PCR-confirmed SARS-CoV-2 infection or an uninfected control (not recorded which).

This clonotype showed up just a few times. The V call is TRBV30, the J call TRBJ2-1, with D unclear. V was shortened by 0 bases and J by 0 bases, with 0 bases between the two germline ends. Germline-derived CDR1 and CDR2 are GTSNPN and SVGIG (reference sequence). This CDR3 comprises 12 residues. In nucleotides, the CDR3 is TGTGCCTGGAGTGTCTCCTACAATGAGCAGTTCTTC. It specifies CAWSVSYNEQFF.

This clonotype has at least ten counts. The chain employs TRBV5-1 and TRBJ2-1; D is uncertain. The CDR3 runs 12 residues. CDR1 SGHRS and CDR2 YFSETQ come from the germline V gene. The V gene lost 4 bases and the J gene lost 3 bases, with 5 bases spanning the gap. The CDR3 DNA sequence: TGCGCCAGCAGCGCAGTCTACAATGAGCAGTTCTTC. It encodes CASSAVYNEQFF. The full variable domain, its missing parts supplied by reference TRBV5-1 and TRBJ2-1, is KAGVTQTPRYLIKTRGQQVTLSCSPISGHRSVSWYQQTPGQGLQFLFEYFSETQRNKGNFPGRFSGRQFSNSRSEMNVSTLELGDSALYLCASSAVYNEQFFGPGTRLTVL.

This clonotype was picked up many times. The CDR3 coding sequence is TGTGCCAGCAGTTTTGAGGGTGAAAAACTGTTTTTT. Amino acid sequence: CASSFEGEKLFF. This sequence joins TRBV12-3 or TRBV12-4 and TRBJ1-4; no definite D call. The CDR3 runs to 12 residues. Trimming cost V 3 bases and J 7 bases, with 6 bases left between them.

This clonotype appeared many times. This rearrangement joins TRBV6-4 to TRBJ2-1; 10 nucleotides line up with TRBD2. The CDR3 length is 16 residues. V shed 0 bases and J 1 base; nucleotides not matched to a gene: 0. Per germline, CDR1 MRHNA and CDR2 SNTAGT. The CDR3, as DNA: TGTGCCAGCAGTGACTCTAGCGGGAGGTCCTACAATGAGCAGTTCTTC. Residues: CASSDSSGRSYNEQFF.

V and J are TRBV20-1 and TRBJ2-1; either TRBD1 or TRBD2 may supply D (6 bases each). The CDR3 sequence is 13 residues long. Trimming shortened V by 3 bases and J by 6 bases, and 12 bases separated the two germline ends. CDR1 is DFQATT and CDR2 is SNEGSKA in the germline V gene (reference sequence). This chain's CDR3 is CSARAGHGNEQFF. CDR3 DNA: TGCAGTGCTAGGGCGGGACACGGCAATGAGCAGTTCTTC.

This clonotype has a handful of counts. The chain links TRBV20-1 to TRBJ2-5; D gene uncertain. Per germline, CDR1 DFQATT and CDR2 SNEGSKA (reference sequence). There are 11 residues in the CDR3. Trimming removed 5 bases at V and 6 bases at J, with 10 bases between. The chain's CDR3 is CSASDRQTQYF. Here the CDR3 DNA reads TGCAGTGCTTCGGATAGACAGACCCAGTACTTC.

This clonotype was found a few times. The rearrangement links TRBV20-1 to TRBJ2-3; 8 positions agree with TRBD2. The CDR3 is made up of 16 amino acids. Germline lookup yields CDR1 DFQATT and CDR2 SNEGSKA (reference sequence). Unmatched junction bases numbered 6, after V lost 1 base and J lost 0 bases. For the CDR3, the DNA is TGCAGTGCTAGAGCCCGAACGGGGGGGAGCACAGATACGCAGTATTTT. Translation: CSARARTGGSTDTQYF.

This clonotype is a singleton in its sample. The chain joins TRBV27 to TRBJ2-7, with TRBD1 as a possible D gene (5 bases). The CDR3 sequence is 12 residues long. The ends were cut back, 6 bases at V and 5 bases at J, with 11 bases in the middle. Germline V gives CDR1 MNHEY, CDR2 SMNVEV (reference sequence). The DNA for the CDR3 is TGTGCCAGCAGCTTCGTGGGGCACGAGCAGTACTTC. Protein product: CASSFVGHEQYF.

This clonotype occurred many times. The V and J genes are TRBV5-1 and TRBJ1-1; D uncertain. The CDR3 sequence is 17 residues long. V lost 0 bases and J 1 base, leaving 16 bases between the germline ends. Germline V gives CDR1 SGHRS, CDR2 YFSETQ. As DNA, the CDR3 is TGCGCCAGCAGCTTGGCCGTCAATTGGCAGACGAACACTGAAGCTTTCTTT. This encodes CASSLAVNWQTNTEAFF.

Of note for this clonotype: A read error may produce the germline difference seen at one junction end. The chain uses TRBV12-3 or TRBV12-4 and TRBJ2-3; D gene uncertain. The CDR3 is 12 residues long. CDR3 coding DNA: TGTGTCAGCAGTTTAATGGTGGATACGCAGTATTTT. Its translation is CVSSLMVDTQYF.

This clonotype was observed a few times. This chain links TRBV12-3 or TRBV12-4 with TRBJ2-3, with D perhaps TRBD2 (5 bases). There are 15 residues in the CDR3. Trimming took 5 bases from V and 0 from J, leaving 12 bases between them. CDR3 residues: CASSPASWSTDTQYF. The DNA for the CDR3 is TGTGCCAGCAGTCCGGCTAGCTGGAGCACAGATACGCAGTATTTT.

This chain links TRBV20-1 with TRBJ1-1; no definite D call. Germline V gene lookup returns CDR1 DFQATT and CDR2 SNEGSKA (reference sequence). This CDR3 contains 14 residues. The ends were cut back, 6 bases at V and 0 bases at J, with 14 bases in the middle. The CDR3: CSADPGGVNTEAFF. The CDR3 DNA follows: TGCAGTGCCGACCCTGGTGGAGTGAACACTGAAGCTTTCTTT.

V gene TRBV10-3 combines with J gene TRBJ2-1, with D perhaps matching TRBD1 or TRBD2 (5 bases each). This CDR3 has 12 residues. V lost 7 bases and J lost 6, with 10 bases in between. Per the germline V gene, CDR1 is ENHRY and CDR2 is SYGVKD. The chain's CDR3 is CAITRDGNEQFF. The CDR3 DNA follows: TGTGCCATCACCAGGGACGGCAATGAGCAGTTCTTC.

The sample holds a few counts of this clonotype. The chain uses TRBV9 and TRBJ2-2; D is unresolved. With 0 bases removed from V and 1 base from J, the gap between germline ends came to 10 bases. The germline V gene has CDR1 SGDLS and CDR2 YYNGEE. This CDR3 comprises 16 residues. The CDR3 nucleotides read TGTGCCAGCAGCGTAGCCCCCCTGGGGAACACCGGGGAGCTGTTTTTT. This encodes CASSVAPLGNTGELFF.

Many counts were recorded for this clonotype. The chain joins TRBV7-6 to TRBJ1-5; D ambiguous. The CDR3 has 13 amino acids. Trimming shortened V by 4 bases and J by 6 bases, and 10 bases separated the two germline ends. The germline CDR1 and CDR2 sequences are SGHVS and FNYEAQ. This chain's CDR3 is CASSSQVGQPQHF. The DNA for the CDR3 is TGTGCCAGCAGCTCCCAAGTGGGTCAGCCCCAGCATTTT. Combining the CDR3 with reference TRBV7-6 and TRBJ1-5 gives the whole variable domain GAGVSQSPRYKVTKRGQDVALRCDPISGHVSLYWYRQALGQGPEFLTYFNYEAQQDKSGLPNDRFSAERPEGSISTLTIQRTEQRDSAMYRCASSSQVGQPQHFGDGTRLSIL.

This clonotype was observed a handful of times. The chain couples TRBV6-1 to TRBJ2-7; 11 nucleotides match TRBD2. This CDR3 has 16 residues. Trimming removed 5 bases from V and 3 bases from J; junction bases left unmatched: 9. CDR1 is MNHNS, CDR2 SASEGT, per germline. CDR3 amino acids: CASSSSTSGDLYEQYF. In nucleotides, the CDR3 is TGTGCCAGCAGTTCATCGACTAGCGGGGACCTCTACGAGCAGTACTTC.

The chain is built from TRBV20-1 and TRBJ1-2; 7 nucleotides match TRBD1. Trimming removed 6 bases from V and 4 bases from J; junction bases left unmatched: 5. The CDR3 totals 12 residues. Germline V gene data show CDR1 as DFQATT and CDR2 as SNEGSKA (reference sequence). The CDR3 here is CSAPGQVYGYTF. The CDR3 DNA reads TGCAGTGCCCCCGGACAGGTCTATGGCTACACCTTC.

This clonotype was counted at least ten times. The chain has TRBV3-1 and TRBJ2-1; 7 positions agree with TRBD2. The V and J ends lost 1 base and 9 bases, in that order; junction bases with no gene match: 3. The CDR3 loop spans 13 amino acids. The germline V gene has CDR1 LGHDT and CDR2 YNNKEL (reference sequence). CDR3: CASSQGAGSEQFF. The DNA for the CDR3 is TGTGCCAGCAGCCAAGGAGCGGGGAGTGAGCAGTTCTTC.

The chain carries TRBV5-1 and TRBJ1-1; tentatively, D is TRBD1 (6 bases). This CDR3 comprises 16 residues. The ends were cut back, 2 bases at V and 0 bases at J, with 14 bases in the middle. Germline CDR1 is SGHRS and CDR2 is YFSETQ. The CDR3 is CASSFNRENMNTEAFF. CDR3 bases: TGCGCCAGCAGCTTTAACAGGGAGAACATGAACACTGAAGCTTTCTTT.

This clonotype was seen a handful of times. This rearrangement joins TRBV6-5 to TRBJ1-2; a possible D gene is TRBD1 (6 bases). This CDR3 is 17 amino acids long. In germline, CDR1 is MNHEY, CDR2 SVGAGI. V gave up 0 bases and J gave up 1 base, with 15 bases separating them. The CDR3 sequence is CASSYSVRGNLNYGYTF. Here the CDR3 DNA reads TGTGCCAGCAGTTACTCGGTCAGGGGAAATCTTAACTATGGCTACACCTTC.

This clonotype was observed at least ten times. V and J are TRBV20-1 and TRBJ1-4; D gene unclear. This CDR3 is built from 15 residues. V lost 1 base and J 7 bases, leaving 16 bases between the germline ends. Germline values: CDR1 DFQATT, CDR2 SNEGSKA (reference sequence). The CDR3 loop is CSARASVAPSEKLFF. Here the CDR3 DNA reads TGCAGTGCTAGAGCATCAGTCGCGCCTTCTGAAAAACTGTTTTTT.

In this sample, this clonotype turned up many times. This sequence joins TRBV7-2 and TRBJ1-1, with 7 bases that match TRBD1. In germline, CDR1 is SGHTA, CDR2 FQGNSA. CDR3 length: 13 residues. V lost 5 bases, J lost 6 bases, and 6 bases stayed unmatched. In nucleotides, the CDR3 is TGTGCCAGCAGCCCGCGGACAGGCGCTGAAGCTTTCTTT. As protein: CASSPRTGAEAFF. The full variable domain, rest sourced from reference TRBV7-2 and TRBJ1-1, is GAGVSQSPSNKVTEKGKDVELRCDPISGHTALYWYRQSLGQGLEFLIYFQGNSAPDKSGLPSDRFSAERTGGSVSTLTIQRTQQEDSAVYLCASSPRTGAEAFFGQGTRLTVV.

This clonotype was picked up many times. DNA for the CDR3: TGTGCCTGGAGTGTAGGTATAGGCGGCTACACCTTC. Protein sequence: CAWSVGIGGYTF. V and J are TRBV30 and TRBJ1-2; D ambiguous. The CDR3 extends over 12 amino acids. V lost 0 bases and J 8 bases, leaving 10 bases between the germline ends. Germline assignment: CDR1 GTSNPN and CDR2 SVGIG (reference sequence).

V and J are TRBV7-2 and TRBJ2-5; a weak D match, TRBD1 (6 bases). Trimming cost V 5 bases and J 13 bases, with 17 bases left between them. Per germline, CDR1 SGHTA and CDR2 FQGNSA. There are 12 residues in the CDR3. The CDR3 DNA sequence: TGTGCCAGCAGCCGATACGGACAGTCGGTGTACTTC. It encodes CASSRYGQSVYF.

This clonotype was detected a few times. This chain uses TRBV6-1 with TRBJ1-5, with TRBD1 matching over 10 bases. The CDR3 sequence is 16 residues long. With 2 bases clipped from V and 2 bases from J, the junction kept 3 bases outside the gene matches. Per germline, CDR1 MNHNS and CDR2 SASEGT. The CDR3 here is CASSESGTGGNQPQHF. The CDR3, as DNA: TGTGCCAGCAGTGAAAGCGGGACAGGGGGCAATCAGCCCCAGCATTTT.

There are many counts of this clonotype. J is TRBJ2-1 and V is TRBV11-2, with 12 bases matching TRBD2. The V gene end was trimmed by 6 bases and the J gene end by 7 bases; junction bases not matched to a gene: 7. The CDR3 runs 15 residues. Germline values: CDR1 SGHAT, CDR2 FQNNGV. The CDR3 DNA is TGTGCCAGCAGGCCTAGCGGGGGGGCAGGGAATGAGCAGTTCTTC. Translation: CASRPSGGAGNEQFF.

This clonotype has ten or more counts. The V and J genes are TRBV28 and TRBJ2-7, with 8 nucleotides matching TRBD1. Germline V gene sequence: CDR1 MDHEN, CDR2 SYDVKM. The CDR3 covers 13 residues. After removal of 5 bases from V and 5 bases from J, the junction contained 5 bases not matched to a gene. This chain's CDR3 is CASSPLDRDEQYF. DNA for the CDR3: TGTGCCAGCAGTCCCCTGGACAGGGACGAGCAGTACTTC.

A few counts support this clonotype. The chain carries TRBV7-2 and TRBJ2-3, with TRBD2 identical over 10 bases. The CDR3 sequence is 15 residues long. The trim removed 5 bases at V and 3 bases at J, leaving 5 bases unmatched. CDR1 SGHTA and CDR2 FQGNSA come from the germline V gene. CDR3: CASSQLAGFTDTQYF. The CDR3 nucleotides read TGTGCCAGCAGCCAACTAGCGGGGTTTACAGATACGCAGTATTTT.